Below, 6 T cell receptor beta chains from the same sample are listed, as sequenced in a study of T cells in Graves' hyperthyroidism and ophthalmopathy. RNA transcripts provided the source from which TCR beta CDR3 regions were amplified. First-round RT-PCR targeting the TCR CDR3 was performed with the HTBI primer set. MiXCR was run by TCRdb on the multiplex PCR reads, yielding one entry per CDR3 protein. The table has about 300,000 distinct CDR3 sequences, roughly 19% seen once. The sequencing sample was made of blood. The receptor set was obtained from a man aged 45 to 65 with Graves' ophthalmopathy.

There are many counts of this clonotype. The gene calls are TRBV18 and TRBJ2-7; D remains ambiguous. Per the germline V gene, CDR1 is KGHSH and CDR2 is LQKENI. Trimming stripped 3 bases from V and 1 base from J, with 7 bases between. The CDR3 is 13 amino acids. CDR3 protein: CASSPENSYEQYF. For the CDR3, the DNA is TGTGCCAGCTCACCGGAAAATTCCTACGAGCAGTACTTC.

This CDR3 reads CAISRDITYGYTF. In nucleotides, the CDR3 is TGTGCCATCAGCCGGGACATCACCTATGGCTACACCTTC. This chain uses TRBV10-3 with TRBJ1-2; tentative D call: TRBD1 (6 bases). V dropped 6 bases and J dropped 4 bases, with 12 bases sitting between them. In germline, CDR1 is ENHRY, CDR2 SYGVKD. The CDR3 runs 13 residues.

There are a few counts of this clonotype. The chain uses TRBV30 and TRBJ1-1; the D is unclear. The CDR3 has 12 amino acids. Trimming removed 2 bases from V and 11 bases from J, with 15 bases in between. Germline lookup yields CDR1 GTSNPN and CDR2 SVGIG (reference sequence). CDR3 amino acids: CAWSMVGSRAFF. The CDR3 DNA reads TGTGCCTGGAGTATGGTGGGTTCTAGGGCTTTCTTT.

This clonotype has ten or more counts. This chain's CDR3 is CASSLTISGRLGNEQFF. DNA of the CDR3: TGTGCCAGCTCCCTGACCATAAGCGGGAGACTTGGCAATGAGCAGTTCTTC. This sequence joins TRBV18 and TRBJ2-1; 8 bases match TRBD2. The length of the CDR3 is 17 residues. With V trimmed by 6 bases and J by 6 bases, 16 bases remained unmatched. Per germline, CDR1 KGHSH and CDR2 LQKENI.

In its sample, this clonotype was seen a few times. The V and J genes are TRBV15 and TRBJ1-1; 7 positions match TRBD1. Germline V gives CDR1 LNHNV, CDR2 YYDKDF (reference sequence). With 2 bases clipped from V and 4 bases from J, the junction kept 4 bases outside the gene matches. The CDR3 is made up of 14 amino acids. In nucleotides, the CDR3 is TGTGCCACCAGCAGACCCTCAGGGGGCACTGAAGCTTTCTTT. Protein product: CATSRPSGGTEAFF.

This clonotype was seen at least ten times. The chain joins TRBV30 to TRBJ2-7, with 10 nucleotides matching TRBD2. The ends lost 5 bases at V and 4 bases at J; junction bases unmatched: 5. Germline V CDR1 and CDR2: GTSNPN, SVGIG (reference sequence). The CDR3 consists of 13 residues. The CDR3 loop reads CAWRDSGRYEQYF. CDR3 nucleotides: TGTGCCTGGCGCGATAGCGGGAGGTACGAGCAGTACTTC.